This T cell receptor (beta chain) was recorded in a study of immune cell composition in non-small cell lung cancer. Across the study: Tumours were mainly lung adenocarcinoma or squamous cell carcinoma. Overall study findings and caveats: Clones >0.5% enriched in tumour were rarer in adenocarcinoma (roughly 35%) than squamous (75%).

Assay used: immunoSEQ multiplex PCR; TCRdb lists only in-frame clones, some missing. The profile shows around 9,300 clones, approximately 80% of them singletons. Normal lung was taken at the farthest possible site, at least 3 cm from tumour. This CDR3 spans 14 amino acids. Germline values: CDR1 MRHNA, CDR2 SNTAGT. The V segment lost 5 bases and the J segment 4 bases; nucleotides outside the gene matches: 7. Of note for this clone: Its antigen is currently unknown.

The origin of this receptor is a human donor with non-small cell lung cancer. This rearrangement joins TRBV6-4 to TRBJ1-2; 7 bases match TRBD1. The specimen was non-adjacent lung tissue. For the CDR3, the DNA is TGTGCCAGCAGTTCAGGGGGTCGACCCTATGGCTACACCTTC. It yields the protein CASSSGGRPYGYTF.